A selection of T cell receptor beta chains follows, all from one sample in a study of cytomegalovirus exposure and HLA in healthy donors. The protocol was immunoSEQ multiplex PCR, while the TCRdb copy is restricted to in-frame clones and leaves out a portion. Of roughly 250,000 clones listed, approximately 80% are singletons. The sequencing input was PBMCs. The receptors were gathered from a girl aged 2-9 years in good health and CMV-seronegative. Each CDR3 is given with its conserved first and last residue. Fields, in order: V gene, J gene, clone size, CDR3 length, D gene, CDR3 protein, CDR3 DNA. D genes are given only for firm matches. The size field is filled for only some rows; it gives once, few, many or a size class.

v_call: TRBV4-1
j_call: TRBJ2-2
clone_size: -
cdr3_length: 16
d_call: -
cdr3_aa: CASSRFQGGHTGELFF
cdr3_nt: TGCGCCAGCAGTCGGTTCCAGGGGGGTCACACCGGGGAGCTGTTTTTT

v_call: TRBV6-5
j_call: TRBJ1-5
clone_size: -
cdr3_length: 15
d_call: TRBD1
cdr3_aa: CASSKQGGGNQPQHF
cdr3_nt: TGTGCCAGCAGTAAACAGGGGGGTGGCAATCAGCCCCAGCATTTT

v_call: TRBV11-3
j_call: TRBJ2-7
clone_size: -
cdr3_length: 13
d_call: TRBD1
cdr3_aa: CASALGDSGEQYF
cdr3_nt: TGTGCCAGCGCTTTGGGGGACAGTGGCGAGCAGTACTTC

v_call: TRBV29-1
j_call: TRBJ1-1
clone_size: -
cdr3_length: 15
d_call: TRBD1
cdr3_aa: CSVEARQGMNTEAFF
cdr3_nt: TGCAGCGTTGAAGCAAGACAGGGTATGAACACTGAAGCTTTCTTT

v_call: TRBV28
j_call: TRBJ1-5
clone_size: -
cdr3_length: 15
d_call: -
cdr3_aa: CASRPPRGGNQPQHF
cdr3_nt: TGTGCCAGCAGGCCACCCAGGGGTGGCAATCAGCCCCAGCATTTT

v_call: TRBV7-9
j_call: TRBJ1-2
clone_size: -
cdr3_length: 15
d_call: TRBD1
cdr3_aa: CSSRLTGGAKDGYTF
cdr3_nt: TGTTCCAGCAGGCTAACAGGGGGCGCCAAGGATGGCTACACCTTC

v_call: TRBV27
j_call: TRBJ2-5
clone_size: -
cdr3_length: 16
d_call: TRBD2
cdr3_aa: CASSFFPGGSRETQYF
cdr3_nt: TGTGCCAGCAGTTTCTTCCCCGGGGGGAGCCGAGAGACCCAGTACTTC

v_call: TRBV29-1
j_call: TRBJ2-7
clone_size: -
cdr3_length: 13
d_call: TRBD2
cdr3_aa: CSVEASGGGEQYF
cdr3_nt: TGCAGCGTTGAGGCTAGCGGAGGTGGGGAGCAGTACTTC

v_call: TRBV10-3
j_call: TRBJ1-5
clone_size: -
cdr3_length: 14
d_call: -
cdr3_aa: CAIRDGGRSQPQHF
cdr3_nt: TGTGCCATCAGGGACGGGGGGAGGTCTCAGCCCCAGCATTTT

v_call: TRBV6-1
j_call: TRBJ2-5
clone_size: -
cdr3_length: 13
d_call: -
cdr3_aa: CASMLLSQETQYF
cdr3_nt: TGTGCCAGCATGCTCCTGAGCCAAGAGACCCAGTACTTC

v_call: TRBV20-1
j_call: TRBJ1-1
clone_size: -
cdr3_length: 10
d_call: -
cdr3_aa: CSAMSAEAFF
cdr3_nt: TGCAGTGCTATGAGTGCTGAAGCTTTCTTT

v_call: TRBV21-1
j_call: TRBJ2-1
clone_size: -
cdr3_length: 16
d_call: -
cdr3_aa: CASSKARTGSVGEQFF
cdr3_nt: TGTGCCAGCAGCAAAGCCCGGACAGGTTCGGTGGGTGAGCAGTTCTTC

v_call: TRBV7-9
j_call: TRBJ2-7
clone_size: -
cdr3_length: 11
d_call: -
cdr3_aa: CASSPNYEQYF
cdr3_nt: TGTGCCAGCAGCCCTAACTACGAGCAGTACTTC

v_call: TRBV4-1
j_call: TRBJ2-7
clone_size: few
cdr3_length: 16
d_call: -
cdr3_aa: CASSQVSSIDSYEQYF
cdr3_nt: TGCGCCAGCAGCCAAGTCTCTTCTATAGATTCCTACGAGCAGTACTTC

v_call: TRBV7-3
j_call: TRBJ2-1
clone_size: few
cdr3_length: 15
d_call: -
cdr3_aa: CASSLSVGENNEQFF
cdr3_nt: TGTGCCAGCAGCTTAAGCGTAGGAGAAAACAATGAGCAGTTCTTC

v_call: TRBV10-3
j_call: TRBJ1-1
clone_size: -
cdr3_length: 14
d_call: -
cdr3_aa: CAISSGREGTEAFF
cdr3_nt: TGTGCCATCAGCTCAGGGAGGGAAGGCACTGAAGCTTTCTTT

v_call: TRBV27
j_call: TRBJ2-1
clone_size: -
cdr3_length: 14
d_call: TRBD2
cdr3_aa: CASSLSRTSNEQFF
cdr3_nt: TGTGCCAGCAGTTTATCTCGGACTAGCAATGAGCAGTTCTTC

v_call: TRBV7-6
j_call: TRBJ2-6
clone_size: -
cdr3_length: 19
d_call: TRBD1
cdr3_aa: CASSHPRDREYSGANVLTF
cdr3_nt: TGTGCCAGCAGCCACCCCCGGGACAGGGAATACTCTGGGGCCAACGTCCTGACTTTC

v_call: TRBV5-4
j_call: TRBJ2-7
clone_size: -
cdr3_length: 14
d_call: TRBD1
cdr3_aa: CASSLTGGLFEQYF
cdr3_nt: TGTGCCAGCAGCTTGACAGGGGGTCTCTTCGAGCAGTACTTC

v_call: TRBV6-5
j_call: TRBJ2-1
clone_size: -
cdr3_length: 14
d_call: TRBD2
cdr3_aa: CASSGTSPVNEQFF
cdr3_nt: TGTGCCAGTTCCGGGACTAGCCCGGTCAATGAGCAGTTCTTC

v_call: TRBV18
j_call: TRBJ1-5
clone_size: -
cdr3_length: 15
d_call: -
cdr3_aa: CASSPAARVNQPQHF
cdr3_nt: TGTGCCAGCTCACCTGCGGCCAGAGTTAATCAGCCCCAGCATTTT

v_call: TRBV7-3
j_call: TRBJ1-1
clone_size: -
cdr3_length: 14
d_call: -
cdr3_aa: CASSPQGTNTEAFF
cdr3_nt: TGTGCCAGCAGCCCACAGGGAACGAACACTGAAGCTTTCTTT

v_call: TRBV9
j_call: TRBJ2-5
clone_size: -
cdr3_length: 17
d_call: TRBD1
cdr3_aa: CASSVGLDRRRQETQYF
cdr3_nt: TGTGCCAGCAGCGTAGGATTGGACAGGAGACGACAAGAGACCCAGTACTTC

v_call: TRBV9
j_call: TRBJ2-3
clone_size: -
cdr3_length: 16
d_call: -
cdr3_aa: CASSVTTRRRTDTQYF
cdr3_nt: TGTGCCAGCAGCGTGACGACTAGACGGAGAACAGATACGCAGTATTTT

v_call: TRBV6-5
j_call: TRBJ2-3
clone_size: -
cdr3_length: 16
d_call: -
cdr3_aa: CASSYLDWASTDTQYF
cdr3_nt: TGTGCCAGCAGTTACTTGGATTGGGCTAGCACAGATACGCAGTATTTT

v_call: TRBV11-2
j_call: TRBJ2-7
clone_size: -
cdr3_length: 15
d_call: TRBD1
cdr3_aa: CASSLAPGQGDEQYF
cdr3_nt: TGTGCCAGCAGCTTAGCCCCGGGACAGGGAGACGAGCAGTACTTC

v_call: TRBV28
j_call: TRBJ2-7
clone_size: -
cdr3_length: 15
d_call: TRBD1
cdr3_aa: CASRHQGALAYEQYF
cdr3_nt: TGTGCCAGCAGACATCAGGGGGCACTAGCCTACGAGCAGTACTTC

v_call: TRBV4-1
j_call: TRBJ2-3
clone_size: -
cdr3_length: 16
d_call: -
cdr3_aa: CASSPRGARGTDTQYF
cdr3_nt: TGCGCCAGCAGCCCTCGCGGGGCTCGTGGAACAGATACGCAGTATTTT

v_call: TRBV5-5
j_call: TRBJ2-5
clone_size: -
cdr3_length: 15
d_call: -
cdr3_aa: CASSWKQVPQETQYF
cdr3_nt: TGTGCCAGCAGCTGGAAACAGGTTCCCCAAGAGACCCAGTACTTC

v_call: TRBV2
j_call: TRBJ1-6
clone_size: -
cdr3_length: 12
d_call: -
cdr3_aa: CASRTVNSPLHF
cdr3_nt: TGTGCCAGCAGGACAGTAAATTCACCCCTCCACTTT

v_call: TRBV7-9
j_call: TRBJ2-7
clone_size: -
cdr3_length: 17
d_call: TRBD2
cdr3_aa: CASSFTPYELAAYEQYF
cdr3_nt: TGTGCCAGCAGCTTCACACCCTACGAACTAGCGGCCTACGAGCAGTACTTC

v_call: TRBV7-7
j_call: TRBJ2-1
clone_size: -
cdr3_length: 16
d_call: -
cdr3_aa: CASSLEFQRNYNEQFF
cdr3_nt: TGTGCCAGCAGCTTAGAATTCCAGCGGAACTACAATGAGCAGTTCTTC

v_call: TRBV30
j_call: TRBJ2-1
clone_size: -
cdr3_length: 14
d_call: -
cdr3_aa: CAWMEGQSGREQFF
cdr3_nt: TGTGCCTGGATGGAGGGACAGTCTGGTAGGGAGCAGTTCTTC

v_call: TRBV7-3
j_call: TRBJ2-6
clone_size: -
cdr3_length: 19
d_call: -
cdr3_aa: CASSLTFAGIDSGANVLTF
cdr3_nt: TGTGCCAGCAGCTTAACGTTTGCAGGAATTGACTCTGGGGCCAACGTCCTGACTTTC

v_call: TRBV5-1
j_call: TRBJ1-5
clone_size: once
cdr3_length: 15
d_call: -
cdr3_aa: CASSLGPYSNQPQHF
cdr3_nt: TGCGCCAGCAGCTTGGGGCCGTATAGCAATCAGCCCCAGCATTTT

v_call: TRBV5-1
j_call: TRBJ2-3
clone_size: -
cdr3_length: 16
d_call: -
cdr3_aa: CASSSGTPGARDTQYF
cdr3_nt: TGCGCCAGCAGCTCTGGAACCCCAGGGGCGAGAGATACGCAGTATTTT

v_call: TRBV6-5
j_call: TRBJ2-7
clone_size: -
cdr3_length: 16
d_call: TRBD2
cdr3_aa: CASSYSSGGSSYEQYF
cdr3_nt: TGTGCCAGCAGTTACTCGTCGGGGGGGAGCTCCTACGAGCAGTACTTC

v_call: TRBV5-4
j_call: TRBJ2-3
clone_size: -
cdr3_length: 13
d_call: -
cdr3_aa: CASSILVSDTQYF
cdr3_nt: TGTGCCAGCAGCATACTAGTTTCAGATACGCAGTATTTT

v_call: TRBV5-4
j_call: TRBJ1-4
clone_size: -
cdr3_length: 16
d_call: TRBD1
cdr3_aa: CASSWQQGAGNEKLFF
cdr3_nt: TGTGCCAGCAGCTGGCAACAGGGGGCCGGTAATGAAAAACTGTTTTTT

v_call: TRBV6-6
j_call: TRBJ2-7
clone_size: -
cdr3_length: 15
d_call: -
cdr3_aa: CASSYLAGYSYEQYF
cdr3_nt: TGTGCCAGCAGTTACTTGGCGGGATACTCCTACGAGCAGTACTTC

v_call: TRBV2
j_call: TRBJ1-1
clone_size: -
cdr3_length: 12
d_call: TRBD1
cdr3_aa: CASSEHRGLAFF
cdr3_nt: TGTGCCAGCAGTGAGCACAGGGGGCTAGCTTTCTTT

v_call: TRBV7-7
j_call: TRBJ2-1
clone_size: -
cdr3_length: 17
d_call: TRBD2
cdr3_aa: CASSLNGRTSLYNEQFF
cdr3_nt: TGTGCCAGCAGCTTAAACGGGAGGACCTCATTATACAATGAGCAGTTCTTC

v_call: TRBV10-2
j_call: TRBJ2-5
clone_size: once
cdr3_length: 16
d_call: TRBD1
cdr3_aa: CASSGGQTKYQETQYF
cdr3_nt: TGCGCTAGCAGTGGGGGACAGACTAAGTACCAAGAGACCCAGTACTTC

v_call: TRBV19
j_call: TRBJ2-7
clone_size: -
cdr3_length: 13
d_call: -
cdr3_aa: CASSIWPGNEQYF
cdr3_nt: TGTGCCAGTAGTATTTGGCCGGGGAACGAGCAGTACTTC

v_call: TRBV4-1
j_call: TRBJ2-1
clone_size: -
cdr3_length: 14
d_call: TRBD1
cdr3_aa: CASSQASRGNEQFF
cdr3_nt: TGCGCCAGCAGCCAGGCTTCCAGGGGGAATGAGCAGTTCTTC

v_call: TRBV6-6
j_call: TRBJ2-7
clone_size: -
cdr3_length: 16
d_call: -
cdr3_aa: CASSTMRTARYYEQYF
cdr3_nt: TGTGCCAGCAGTACCATGAGGACAGCAAGATACTACGAGCAGTACTTC

v_call: TRBV18
j_call: TRBJ1-6
clone_size: -
cdr3_length: 15
d_call: -
cdr3_aa: CASSTNRANNSPLHF
cdr3_nt: TGTGCCAGCTCGACAAACAGAGCTAATAATTCACCCCTCCACTTT

v_call: TRBV4-1
j_call: TRBJ1-3
clone_size: -
cdr3_length: 18
d_call: -
cdr3_aa: CASSQRFFPGASGNTIYF
cdr3_nt: TGCGCCAGCAGCCAAAGATTCTTCCCTGGAGCCTCTGGAAACACCATATATTTT

v_call: TRBV6-4
j_call: TRBJ2-2
clone_size: -
cdr3_length: 15
d_call: -
cdr3_aa: CASSSAGGNTGELFF
cdr3_nt: TGTGCCAGCAGCTCCGCCGGAGGGAACACCGGGGAGCTGTTTTTT

v_call: TRBV27
j_call: TRBJ2-5
clone_size: once
cdr3_length: 14
d_call: -
cdr3_aa: CASSLLGRKETQYF
cdr3_nt: TGTGCCAGCAGTTTACTAGGGAGGAAAGAGACCCAGTACTTC

v_call: TRBV6-1
j_call: TRBJ2-7
clone_size: -
cdr3_length: 14
d_call: -
cdr3_aa: CASSEKSTGYEQYF
cdr3_nt: TGTGCCAGCAGTGAAAAGAGTACAGGGTACGAGCAGTACTTC

v_call: TRBV5-1
j_call: TRBJ1-1
clone_size: -
cdr3_length: 16
d_call: -
cdr3_aa: CASSLSRSQPTADAFF
cdr3_nt: TGCGCCAGCAGCTTGTCAAGGTCACAGCCTACAGCGGATGCTTTCTTT